Presented here are 13 T cell receptor beta chains from one specimen sequenced in a study of blood T cell repertoires in COVID-19 (dated by TCRdb to about 2020). The protocol used for the library was the immunoSEQ multiplex PCR assay. TCRdb holds this immuneACCESS table with in-frame rearrangements only. Some clones are missing; in checked studies, unresolved V genes explain under half, and the rest has no known cause. Across this sample there are approximately 150,000 clones, with over 90% seen only once. Roughly 1.9% of the sample lies in the top ten. Sequenced: peripheral blood. The source is a woman aged 55 to 70 with COVID-19, enrolled during active disease.

This clone came up once. CDR3 residues: CASSYSGGGRDGYTF. Written as DNA, the CDR3 is TGTGCCAGCAGTTATTCAGGCGGGGGACGTGACGGCTACACCTTC. This chain links TRBV6-5 with TRBJ1-2; tentatively, D is TRBD1 (5 bases). Germline CDR1 MNHEY, CDR2 SVGAGI. The CDR3 has 15 residues. Trimming left V 3 bases short and J 8 bases short, with 19 bases between.

In its sample, this clone was seen a few times. The chain has TRBV14 and TRBJ1-2; 7 nucleotides match TRBD1. The J segment lost 8 bases and the V segment lost 7 bases, leaving 7 bases of the junction unmatched. This CDR3 has 12 residues. CDR1 SGHDN and CDR2 FVKESK come from the germline V gene. This CDR3 reads CASNNRGWGYTF. The CDR3, as DNA: TGTGCCAGCAACAACAGGGGTTGGGGCTACACCTTC.

The chain links TRBV7-9 to TRBJ1-1; 8 positions match TRBD1. In germline, CDR1 is SEHNR, CDR2 FQNEAQ (reference sequence). The CDR3 sequence is 17 residues long. The J segment lost 5 bases and the V segment lost 1 base, leaving 12 bases of the junction unmatched. CDR3 region: CASSLGMVAGGKTEAFF. The CDR3 bases are TGTGCCAGCAGCTTAGGGATGGTGGCAGGGGGCAAAACTGAAGCTTTCTTT.

The chain has TRBV5-5 and TRBJ2-5; weak D call: TRBD1 (5 bases). The CDR3 spans 16 residues. V was pared by 0 bases and J by 2 bases, with 14 bases between. CDR1 and CDR2 from the germline V gene are SGHKS and YYEKEE (reference sequence). The CDR3 DNA is TGTGCCAGCAGCTTGGATCCGGCAGGGCGGCAAGAGACCCAGTACTTC. Protein sequence: CASSLDPAGRQETQYF.

This sequence joins TRBV6-6 and TRBJ2-7; 7 bases match TRBD1. Trimming took 7 bases from V and 4 from J; bases not matched to a gene: 10. Per the germline V gene, CDR1 is MNHNY and CDR2 is SVGAGI (reference sequence). The CDR3 is 14 residues long. The CDR3 reads CASNPTGLRYEQYF. CDR3 in DNA: TGTGCCAGCAACCCGACAGGGCTGAGATACGAGCAGTACTTC.

DNA of the CDR3: TGTGCCAGCAGCTTAGAAGGGGGCTCCTACAATGAGCAGTTCTTC. It yields the protein CASSLEGGSYNEQFF. V and J are TRBV7-2 and TRBJ2-1, with D tentatively TRBD1 (6 bases). The CDR3 runs 15 residues. Germline V gives CDR1 SGHTA, CDR2 FQGNSA. Trimming cost V 1 base and J 0 bases, with 7 bases left between them.

The chain links TRBV6-5 to TRBJ2-1, with 9 bases that match TRBD2. The CDR3 is 15 residues long. V was clipped by 7 bases and J by 4 bases; unmatched bases: 8. In germline, CDR1 is MNHEY, CDR2 SVGAGI. The CDR3 sequence is CASMRAGGRYNEQFF. CDR3 nucleotide sequence: TGTGCCAGCATGCGGGCGGGGGGGCGATACAATGAGCAGTTCTTC.

This sequence joins TRBV27 and TRBJ2-3; TRBD1 aligns across 9 bases. The CDR3 totals 14 residues. Germline loops: CDR1 MNHEY, CDR2 SMNVEV (reference sequence). V lost 3 bases and J lost 4; bases outside the gene matches: 2. This CDR3 reads CASSLGQGSDTQYF. CDR3 DNA sequence: TGTGCCAGCAGTTTGGGACAGGGATCAGATACGCAGTATTTT.

The V call is TRBV2, the J call TRBJ2-6; 8 nucleotides agree with TRBD1. With V trimmed by 1 base and J by 2 bases, 19 bases remained unmatched. The CDR3 extends over 22 amino acids. Germline CDR1 SNHLY, CDR2 FYNNEI. The CDR3 DNA is TGTGCCAGCAGTGAAGTTATGGGACCGTGGGGCAGGGGGCGAACTGGGGCCAACGTCCTGACTTTC. It encodes CASSEVMGPWGRGRTGANVLTF.

The chain uses TRBV6-2 or TRBV6-3 and TRBJ2-7; 9 bases match TRBD1. The germline CDR1 and CDR2 sequences are MNHEY and SVGEGT. J was trimmed by 3 bases and V by 2 bases; bases with no gene match: 2. The CDR3 has 14 amino acids. CDR3 nucleotide sequence: TGTGCCAGCAGTTACGGGACAGGGAACTACGAGCAGTACTTC. Translated: CASSYGTGNYEQYF.

CDR3 coding DNA: TGTGCCAGCAGCCGTGGTAGTGGACAGGGACAAGTAGATACGCAGTATTTT. Amino acid sequence: CASSRGSGQGQVDTQYF. This chain uses TRBV3-1 (or the pseudogene TRBV3-2) with TRBJ2-3; TRBD1 matches at 8 bases. Germline lookup yields CDR1 LGHDT and CDR2 YNNKEL (reference sequence). V was pared by 4 bases and J by 5 bases, with 14 bases of the junction left unmatched. The CDR3 has 17 residues.

The rearrangement uses TRBV4-2 and TRBJ2-5; D remains ambiguous. Germline V gene lookup returns CDR1 LGHNA and CDR2 YNFKEQ. Between the trimmed V and J ends, which lost 3 bases and 4 bases, there was a span of 15 bases. This CDR3 is 15 amino acids long. Here the CDR3 reads CASSQERLARETQYF. CDR3 DNA sequence: TGTGCCAGCAGCCAGGAACGTTTAGCCCGAGAGACCCAGTACTTC.

J is TRBJ1-6 and V is TRBV5-1; TRBD1 might be the D (6 bases). The V end was cut by 4 bases, the J end by 4 bases, with 18 bases between. CDR3 length equals 17 residues. CDR1 is SGHRS and CDR2 is YFSETQ in the germline V gene. As DNA, the CDR3 is TGCGCCAGCAGCCCAGCGGGGGCAGGGACTTATAATTCACCCCTCCACTTT. Its translation is CASSPAGAGTYNSPLHF.